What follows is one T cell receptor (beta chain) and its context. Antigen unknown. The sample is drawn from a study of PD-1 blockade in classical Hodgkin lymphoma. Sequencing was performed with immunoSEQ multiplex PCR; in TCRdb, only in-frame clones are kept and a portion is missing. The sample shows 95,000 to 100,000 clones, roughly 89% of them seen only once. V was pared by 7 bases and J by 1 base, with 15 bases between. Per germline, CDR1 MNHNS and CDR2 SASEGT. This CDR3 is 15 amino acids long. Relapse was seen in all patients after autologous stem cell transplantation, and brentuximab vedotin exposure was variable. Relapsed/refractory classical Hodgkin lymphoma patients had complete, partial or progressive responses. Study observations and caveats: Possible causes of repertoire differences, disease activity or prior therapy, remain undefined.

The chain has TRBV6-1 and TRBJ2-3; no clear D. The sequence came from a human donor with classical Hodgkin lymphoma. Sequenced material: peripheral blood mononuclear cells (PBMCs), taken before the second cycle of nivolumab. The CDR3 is CASTNPLGGTDTQYF. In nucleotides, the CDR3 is TGTGCCAGCACGAACCCCCTAGGCGGCACAGATACGCAGTATTTT.